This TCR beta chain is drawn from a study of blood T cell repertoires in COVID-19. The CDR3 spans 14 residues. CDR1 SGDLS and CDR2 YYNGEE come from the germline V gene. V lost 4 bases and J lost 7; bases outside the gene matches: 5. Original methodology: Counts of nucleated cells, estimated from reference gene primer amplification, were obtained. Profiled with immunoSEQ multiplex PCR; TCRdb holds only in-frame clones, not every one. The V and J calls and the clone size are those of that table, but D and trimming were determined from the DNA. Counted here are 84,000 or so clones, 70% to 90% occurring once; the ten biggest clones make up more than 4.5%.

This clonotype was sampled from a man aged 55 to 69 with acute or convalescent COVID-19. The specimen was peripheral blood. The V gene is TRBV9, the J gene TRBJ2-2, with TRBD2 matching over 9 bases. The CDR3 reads CASSPSGENGELFF. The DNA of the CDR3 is TGTGCCAGCAGCCCTAGCGGGGAAAACGGGGAGCTGTTTTTT. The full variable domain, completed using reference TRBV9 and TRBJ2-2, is DSGVTQTPKHLITATGQRVTLRCSPRSGDLSVYWYQQSLDQGLQFLIQYYNGEERAKGNILERFSAQQFPDLHSELNLSSLELGDSALYFCASSPSGENGELFFGEGSRLTVL.